These 3 T cell receptor beta chains share one sample of origin, sequenced in a study of cytomegalovirus exposure and HLA in healthy donors. Vbeta (60) and Jbeta (13) primers were used in the PCR. Generated by immunoSEQ multiplex PCR, the TCRdb table keeps only in-frame clones and is missing some. This table holds 150,000 to 250,000 clones, around 85% found once. Sequenced sample: PBMCs. These receptors were collected from a woman aged 45-59 years in good health and CMV-seronegative.

V usage is TRBV5-1 and J usage is TRBJ2-1, with 7 bases fitting TRBD2. V shed 0 bases, J shed 8 bases, and the junction held 8 bases outside the gene matches. The CDR3 is 15 amino acids. The germline CDR1 and CDR2 sequences are SGHRS and YFSETQ. Here the CDR3 reads CASSLAGTITDEQFF. CDR3 sequence (DNA): TGCGCCAGCAGCTTGGCCGGGACTATCACCGATGAGCAGTTCTTC.

Turning to this clone: One end of the junction fails to match germline, which may point to a read error. V is TRBV7-9 and J is TRBJ1-4, with unresolved D. CDR1 and CDR2 from the germline V gene are SEHNR and FQNEAQ (reference sequence). CDR3 size: 13 residues. The CDR3 coding sequence is TGTTCCAGCAGCTTGGCCAGTCCGGGAAAACTGTTTTTT. Amino acids: CSSSLASPGKLFF.

The rearrangement uses TRBV29-1 and TRBJ2-2, with TRBD1 matching over 10 bases. In germline, CDR1 is SQVTM, CDR2 ANQGSEA. The trim removed 6 bases at V and 4 bases at J, leaving 5 bases unmatched. CDR3 length: 14 residues. The CDR3 sequence is CSVWDRGPTGELFF. The CDR3 DNA is TGCAGCGTGTGGGACAGGGGCCCCACCGGGGAGCTGTTTTTT.